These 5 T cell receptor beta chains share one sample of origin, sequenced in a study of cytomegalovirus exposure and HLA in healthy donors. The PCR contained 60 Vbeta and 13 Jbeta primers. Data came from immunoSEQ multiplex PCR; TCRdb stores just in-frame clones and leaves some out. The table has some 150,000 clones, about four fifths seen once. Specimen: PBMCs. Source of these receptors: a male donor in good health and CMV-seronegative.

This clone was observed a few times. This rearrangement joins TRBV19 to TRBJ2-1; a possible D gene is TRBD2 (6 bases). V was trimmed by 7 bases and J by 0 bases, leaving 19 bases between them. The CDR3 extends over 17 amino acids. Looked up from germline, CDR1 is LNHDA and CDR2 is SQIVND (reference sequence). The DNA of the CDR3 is TGTGCCAGTACCCTAGGATCGGAGGGGCTCTCCTACAATGAGCAGTTCTTC. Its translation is CASTLGSEGLSYNEQFF.

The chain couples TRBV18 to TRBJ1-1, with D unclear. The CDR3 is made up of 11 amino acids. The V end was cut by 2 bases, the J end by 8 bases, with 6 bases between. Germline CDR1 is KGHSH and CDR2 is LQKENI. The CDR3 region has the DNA TGTGCCAGCTCACCAGGAGGGGAAGCTTTCTTT. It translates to CASSPGGEAFF.

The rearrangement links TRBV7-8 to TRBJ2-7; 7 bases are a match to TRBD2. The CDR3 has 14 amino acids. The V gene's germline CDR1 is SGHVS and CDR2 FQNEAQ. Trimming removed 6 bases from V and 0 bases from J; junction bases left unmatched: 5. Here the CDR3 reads CASRPKRGSYEQYF. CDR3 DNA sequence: TGTGCCAGCAGGCCGAAGCGGGGCTCCTACGAGCAGTACTTC.

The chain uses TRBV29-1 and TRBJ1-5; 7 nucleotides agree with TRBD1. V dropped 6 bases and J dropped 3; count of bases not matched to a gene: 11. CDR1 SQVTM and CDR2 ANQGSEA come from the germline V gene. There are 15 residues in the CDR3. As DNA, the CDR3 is TGCAGCGTCGCAGACGGGACAGCACTCAATCAGCCCCAGCATTTT. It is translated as CSVADGTALNQPQHF.

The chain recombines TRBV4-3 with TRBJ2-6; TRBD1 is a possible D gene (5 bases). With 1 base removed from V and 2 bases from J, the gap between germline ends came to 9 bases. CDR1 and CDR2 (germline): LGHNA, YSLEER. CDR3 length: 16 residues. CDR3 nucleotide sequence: TGCGCCAGCAGCCAAGCAGGGTCGGCTGGGGCCAACGTCCTGACTTTC. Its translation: CASSQAGSAGANVLTF.